This T cell receptor beta chain was recovered during a study of shared clonotypes between healthy human individuals. About the study: There were three CD4 naive, three CD4 memory, two CD8 naive and one CD8 memory plates per donor.

Remarks on this clone: Its antigen is currently unknown.

This CDR3 has 15 amino acids. Trimming at V came to 3 bases and at J to 2 bases, leaving 6 bases not matched to a gene. Per germline, CDR1 LNHDA and CDR2 SQIVND (reference sequence). Terminally differentiated effector memory CD45RA+ cells were excluded from the naive CD8 cells, which were CD45RO-negative and positively selected for CCR7. Every donor, a Caucasian adult, lived in Nashville, Tennessee. Study-wide points: Clonotypes that were shared across a handful of donors made up around 4.6% of naive CD4 clonotypes. Represented diversity, genetic and exposure-history alike, was limited by few donors.

Sequenced by immunoSEQ multiplex PCR; TCRdb stores in-frame clones only, minus some. The sample consists of some 2.1 million clones, 85% to 95% of them appearing once. The sample taken for sequencing was naive CD8+ T cells sorted from blood. The origin of this receptor is a young man in good health. J is TRBJ2-5 and V is TRBV19, with 7 bases matching TRBD2. CDR3 DNA sequence: TGTGCCAGTAGTATTACTGGCGGGGGACAAGAGACCCAGTACTTC. This gives the protein CASSITGGGQETQYF.